This is a list of T cell receptor beta chains from one sample in a study of metastatic and nonmetastatic thyroid tumors. TCRdb re-called clones from the PCR reads using MiXCR. The sample contains 15,000 to 20,000 clones, roughly a quarter of which appear only once. The sequencing sample was made of blood. These TCRs come from a female donor with papillary thyroid cancer or a benign thyroid nodule (not recorded which). Some clones in this sample may be carry-over from other donors' samples. Each CDR3 is given with its conserved first and last residue. The D gene is left open where the match is weak. Expanded clones get a size class; other rows say once, few or many, or leave the size out.

D	V	size	J	DNA	CDR3
NA	TRBV5-1	NA	TRBJ1-1	TGCGCCAGCAGCTTGGCCCAGACTAACACTGAAGCTTTCTTT	CASSLAQTNTEAFF
TRBD1	TRBV11-2	NA	TRBJ1-6	TGTGCCAGCAGCTTAGGACAGGGGAGGTCACCCCTCCACTTT	CASSLGQGRSPLHF
TRBD2	TRBV7-6	many	TRBJ2-7	TGTGCCAGCAGCGATAGCGGCTGGACTAGCGGAAACTACGAGCAGTACTTC	CASSDSGWTSGNYEQYF
NA	TRBV24-1	few	TRBJ1-2	TGTGCCATAGCGCCAGTACATTATGGCTACACCTTC	CAIAPVHYGYTF
NA	TRBV20-1	many	TRBJ2-5	TGCAGTGCTCGGAAACTAGCTTTCGGGGAGACCCAGTACTTC	CSARKLAFGETQYF
TRBD1	TRBV20-1	NA	TRBJ1-1	TGCAGTGCTCGGGACAGGGCGGTCACTGAAGCTTTCTTT	CSARDRAVTEAFF
TRBD1	TRBV18	once	TRBJ1-1	TGTGCCAGCTCACGGGACAGGGGGACTGAAGCTTTCTTT	CASSRDRGTEAFF
TRBD1	TRBV4-1	many	TRBJ2-7	TGCGCCAGCAGCCAAGAGGGCGGGGCTGGGCGGACAGGGATCTACGAGCAGTACTTC	CASSQEGGAGRTGIYEQYF
NA	TRBV6-6	NA	TRBJ2-1	TGTGCCAGCAGTTACGAGAGGGCAGCATACAATGAGCAGTTCTTC	CASSYERAAYNEQFF
TRBD2	TRBV6-2/TRBV6-3	NA	TRBJ2-7	TGTGCCAGCAGGACTAGCGGGAGGGCTTGGAACTTC	CASRTSGRAWNF
NA	TRBV11-3	NA	TRBJ2-1	TGTGCCATCAGCTTACGCCTAGCTGGATATGAGCAGTTCTTC	CAISLRLAGYEQFF
TRBD1	TRBV7-7	NA	TRBJ2-2	TGTGCTAGCACCTTCAGGGGGCGCGAGGGCACCGTTGAGCTGTTTTTT	CASTFRGREGTVELFF
TRBD1	TRBV5-5	NA	TRBJ1-4	TGTGCCAGCAGCCTGACAGGGCCGAATGAAGAACTGTTTTTT	CASSLTGPNEELFF
NA	TRBV6-2/TRBV6-3	large	TRBJ2-7	TGTGCCAGCAGTTACCGGGAGTATTACGAGCAGTACTTC	CASSYREYYEQYF
NA	TRBV6-6	NA	TRBJ1-1	TGTGCCAGCAGTTACGGAGGCCAGTCCCGAACTGAAGCTTTCTTT	CASSYGGQSRTEAFF
NA	TRBV18	NA	TRBJ2-5	TGTGCCAGCTCACCCGGGGAGACCCAGTACTTC	CASSPGETQYF
NA	TRBV5-1	many	TRBJ1-6	TGCGCCAACAGACCCCTAGGTCGGCAGAATTCACCCCTCCACTTT	CANRPLGRQNSPLHF
TRBD1	TRBV27	medium-sized	TRBJ2-1	TGTGCCAGCAGCCCTCGGACAGGGGAATACAATGAGCAGTTCTTC	CASSPRTGEYNEQFF
NA	TRBV28	few	TRBJ1-3	TGTGCCAGCACCAAGGGGGGGGCGAATCGTTCGGGAAACACCATATATTTT	CASTKGGANRSGNTIYF
NA	TRBV6-2/TRBV6-3	medium-sized	TRBJ2-7	TGTGCCAGCCAACGGGAGATTGTCGCCGAGCAGTACTTC	CASQREIVAEQYF
NA	TRBV11-2	NA	TRBJ2-1	TGTGCCAGCAGCTTAGATATGCTCTTCGTACACAATGAGCAGTTCTTC	CASSLDMLFVHNEQFF
NA	TRBV14	medium-sized	TRBJ1-1	TGTGCCAGCAGCCAAGCCCGGGGGGGAGAAGCTTTCTTT	CASSQARGGEAFF
NA	TRBV28	NA	TRBJ2-3	TGTGCCAGCAGCCCCCCGACCGGCTTGACAGATACGCAGTATTTT	CASSPPTGLTDTQYF
NA	TRBV5-1	NA	TRBJ2-1	TGCGCCAGCAGCTTGGAGCCCCTAGCGCGCCCTGGGGACAATGAGCAGTTCTTC	CASSLEPLARPGDNEQFF
TRBD2	TRBV11-2	many	TRBJ2-5	TGTGCCAGCAGCCTACGGACTAGCGGGAGAACGGGGCAAGAGACCCAGTACTTC	CASSLRTSGRTGQETQYF